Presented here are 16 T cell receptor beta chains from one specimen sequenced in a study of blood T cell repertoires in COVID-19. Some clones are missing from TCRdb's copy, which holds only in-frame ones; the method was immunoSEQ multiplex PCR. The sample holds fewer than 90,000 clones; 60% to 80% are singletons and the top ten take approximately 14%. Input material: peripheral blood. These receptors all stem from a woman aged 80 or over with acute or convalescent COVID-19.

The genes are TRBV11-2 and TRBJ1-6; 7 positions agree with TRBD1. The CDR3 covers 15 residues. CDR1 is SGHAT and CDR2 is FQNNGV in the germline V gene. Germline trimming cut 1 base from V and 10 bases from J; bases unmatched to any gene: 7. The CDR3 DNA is TGTGCCAGCAGCTTAGTGGGACAGCCGGGGTCACCCCTCCACTTT. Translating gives CASSLVGQPGSPLHF.

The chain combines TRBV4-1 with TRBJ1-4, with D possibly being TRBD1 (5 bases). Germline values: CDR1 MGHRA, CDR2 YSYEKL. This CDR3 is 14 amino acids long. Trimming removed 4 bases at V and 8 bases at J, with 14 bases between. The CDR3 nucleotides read TGCGCCAGCAGCCGAATAATAGACAGCGAAAAACTGTTTTTT. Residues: CASSRIIDSEKLFF.

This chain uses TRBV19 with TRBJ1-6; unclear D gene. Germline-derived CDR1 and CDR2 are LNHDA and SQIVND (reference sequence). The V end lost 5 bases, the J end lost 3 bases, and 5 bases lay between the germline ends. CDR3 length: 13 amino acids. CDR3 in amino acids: CASSAVYNSPLHF. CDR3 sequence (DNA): TGTGCCAGTAGTGCAGTCTATAATTCACCCCTCCACTTT.

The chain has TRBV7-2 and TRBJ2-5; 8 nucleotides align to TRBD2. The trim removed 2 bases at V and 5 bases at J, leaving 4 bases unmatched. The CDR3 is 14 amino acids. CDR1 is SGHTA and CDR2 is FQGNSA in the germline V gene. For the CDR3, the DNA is TGTGCCAGCAGCTTACGGGGGGGTAGGGAGACCCAGTACTTC. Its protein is CASSLRGGRETQYF.

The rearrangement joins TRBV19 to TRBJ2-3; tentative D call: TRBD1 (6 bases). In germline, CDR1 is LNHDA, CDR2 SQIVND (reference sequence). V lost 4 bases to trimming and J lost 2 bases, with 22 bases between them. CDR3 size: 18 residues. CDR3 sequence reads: CASSRTRTVRLSTDTQYF. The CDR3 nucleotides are TGTGCCAGTAGTAGGACTCGGACAGTTCGGCTTTCCACAGATACGCAGTATTTT.

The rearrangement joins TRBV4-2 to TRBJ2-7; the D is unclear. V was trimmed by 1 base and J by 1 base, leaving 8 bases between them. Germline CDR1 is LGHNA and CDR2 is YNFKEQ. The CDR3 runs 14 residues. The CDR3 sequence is CASSQGAASYEQYF. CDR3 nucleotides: TGTGCCAGCAGCCAAGGGGCAGCATCCTACGAGCAGTACTTC.

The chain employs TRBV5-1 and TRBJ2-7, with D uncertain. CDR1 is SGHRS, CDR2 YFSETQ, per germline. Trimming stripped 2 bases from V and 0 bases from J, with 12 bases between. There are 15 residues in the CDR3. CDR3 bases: TGCGCCAGCAGCTTAGGCCAGACAATCTCCTACGAGCAGTACTTC. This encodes CASSLGQTISYEQYF.

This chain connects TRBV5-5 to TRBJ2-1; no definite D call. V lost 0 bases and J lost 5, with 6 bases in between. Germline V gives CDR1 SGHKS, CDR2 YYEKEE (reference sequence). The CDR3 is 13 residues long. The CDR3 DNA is TGTGCCAGCAGCTTGGTACCTAACAATGAGCAGTTCTTC. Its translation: CASSLVPNNEQFF.

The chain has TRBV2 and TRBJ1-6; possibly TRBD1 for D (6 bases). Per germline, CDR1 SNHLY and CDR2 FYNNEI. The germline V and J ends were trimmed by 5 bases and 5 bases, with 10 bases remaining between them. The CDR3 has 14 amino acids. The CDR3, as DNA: TGTGCCAGCAGTTCACAGGGAAATAATTCACCCCTCCACTTT. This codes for CASSSQGNNSPLHF.

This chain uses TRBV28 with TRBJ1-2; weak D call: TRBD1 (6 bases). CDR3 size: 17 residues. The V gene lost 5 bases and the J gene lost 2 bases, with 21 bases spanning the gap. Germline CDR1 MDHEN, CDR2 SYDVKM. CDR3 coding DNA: TGTGCCAGCAGTGGAACCGCCGGGACATATTACAACTATGGCTACACCTTC. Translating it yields CASSGTAGTYYNYGYTF.

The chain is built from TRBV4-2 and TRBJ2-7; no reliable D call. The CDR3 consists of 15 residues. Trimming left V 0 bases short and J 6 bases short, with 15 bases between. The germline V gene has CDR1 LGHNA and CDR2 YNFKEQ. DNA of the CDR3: TGTGCCAGCAGCCAAGAGCCGTCCGAACTCTCCGAGCAGTACTTC. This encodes CASSQEPSELSEQYF.

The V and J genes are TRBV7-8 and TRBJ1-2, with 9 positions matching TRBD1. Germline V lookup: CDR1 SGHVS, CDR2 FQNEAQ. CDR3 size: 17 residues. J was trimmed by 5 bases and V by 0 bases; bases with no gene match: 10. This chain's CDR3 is CASSLAGWGTGRYGYTF. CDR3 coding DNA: TGTGCCAGCAGCTTAGCGGGGTGGGGGACAGGGCGGTATGGCTACACCTTC.

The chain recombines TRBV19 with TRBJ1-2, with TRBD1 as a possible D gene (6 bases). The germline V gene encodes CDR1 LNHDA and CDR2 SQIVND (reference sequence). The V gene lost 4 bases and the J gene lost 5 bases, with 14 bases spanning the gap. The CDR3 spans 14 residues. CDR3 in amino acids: CASSTRGAPYGYTF. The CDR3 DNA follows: TGTGCCAGTAGTACCAGGGGCGCCCCTTATGGCTACACCTTC.

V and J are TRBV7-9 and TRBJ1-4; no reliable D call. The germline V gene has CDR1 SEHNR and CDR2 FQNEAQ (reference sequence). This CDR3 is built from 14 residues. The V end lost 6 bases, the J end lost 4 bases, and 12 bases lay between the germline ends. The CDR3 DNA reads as TGTGCCAGCAGTTTTTGGGAGAATAATGAAAAACTGTTTTTT. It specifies CASSFWENNEKLFF.

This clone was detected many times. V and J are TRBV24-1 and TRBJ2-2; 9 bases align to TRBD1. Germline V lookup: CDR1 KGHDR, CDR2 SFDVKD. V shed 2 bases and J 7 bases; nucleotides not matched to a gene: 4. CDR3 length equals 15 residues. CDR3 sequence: CATSDSTGGNGELFF. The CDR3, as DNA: TGTGCCACCAGTGATTCCACAGGGGGCAACGGGGAGCTGTTTTTT.

The DNA of the CDR3 is TGTGCCAGCAGTTACTCAGGGCAGGGGGCCCTCAATGAGCAGTTCTTC. This gives the protein CASSYSGQGALNEQFF. The V and J genes are TRBV6-6 and TRBJ2-1, with 8 bases matching TRBD1. The junction had 7 bases not matched to a gene; V was cut back by 0 bases and J by 6 bases. Germline lookup yields CDR1 MNHNY and CDR2 SVGAGI (reference sequence). The CDR3 contains 16 residues.